These 18 T cell receptor beta chains came from one sample sequenced in a study of control samples from healthy donors and cancer patients. Libraries were prepared by immunoSEQ multiplex PCR; TCRdb keeps only in-frame clonotypes and omits some of them. The sample records some 100,000 clones, around 89% being singletons. The sample consisted of blood. The receptors here all came from a man younger than 40 in good health.

The genes are TRBV5-1 and TRBJ2-1, with unresolved D. Germline loops: CDR1 SGHRS, CDR2 YFSETQ. The V and J ends lost 2 bases and 4 bases respectively, with 7 bases between them. The CDR3 is 13 residues long. The CDR3 sequence: CASSFGGYNEQFF. DNA of the CDR3: TGCGCCAGCAGCTTTGGCGGTTACAATGAGCAGTTCTTC.

The CDR3 protein is CASSVDRVNEQYF. CDR3 in DNA: TGCGCCAGCAGCGTGGACAGGGTCAACGAGCAGTACTTC. The chain carries TRBV5-1 and TRBJ2-7, with 8 nucleotides matching TRBD1. Losses at the gene ends were 4 bases for V and 5 bases for J; bases not matched to a gene: 5. In germline, CDR1 is SGHRS, CDR2 YFSETQ. The CDR3 runs 13 residues.

V is TRBV7-2 and J is TRBJ2-4, with D maybe TRBD2 (6 bases). Per germline, CDR1 SGHTA and CDR2 FQGNSA. Trimming shortened V by 2 bases and J by 0 bases, and 11 bases separated the two germline ends. There are 16 residues in the CDR3. The CDR3 protein is CASSLSIGGAKNIQYF. CDR3 nucleotide sequence: TGTGCCAGCAGCTTATCGATCGGGGGAGCCAAAAACATTCAGTACTTC. Full variable domain (missing parts from reference TRBV7-2 and TRBJ2-4): GAGVSQSPSNKVTEKGKDVELRCDPISGHTALYWYRQSLGQGLEFLIYFQGNSAPDKSGLPSDRFSAERTGGSVSTLTIQRTQQEDSAVYLCASSLSIGGAKNIQYFGAGTRLSVL.

This clone was counted once. This chain connects TRBV6-5 to TRBJ1-4; D is undetermined. The V and J ends lost 5 bases and 4 bases respectively, with 14 bases between them. Germline V gives CDR1 MNHEY, CDR2 SVGAGI. The CDR3 runs to 15 residues. The CDR3 coding sequence is TGTGCCAGCAGTCCTAGGGTGGGCGTTAATGAAAAACTGTTTTTT. Translating gives CASSPRVGVNEKLFF.

CDR3 nucleotide sequence: TGTGCCAGCAGCCCCCTGAACACTGAAGCTTTCTTT. Protein: CASSPLNTEAFF. The V and J genes are TRBV5-8 and TRBJ1-1; D unclear. Trimming stripped 4 bases from V and 0 bases from J, with 4 bases between. The CDR3 spans 12 residues. The germline gives CDR1 SGHTS, CDR2 YDEGEE. The whole variable domain, filled in from reference TRBV5-8 and TRBJ1-1, reads EAGVTQSPTHLIKTRGQQATLRCSPISGHTSVYWYQQALGLGLQFLLWYDEGEERNRGNFPPRFSGRQFPNYSSELNVNALELEDSALYLCASSPLNTEAFFGQGTRLTVV.

The gene calls are TRBV6-2 or TRBV6-3 and TRBJ2-5; 10 bases match TRBD2. This CDR3 spans 14 amino acids. The trim removed 5 bases at V and 4 bases at J, leaving 4 bases unmatched. The germline V gene has CDR1 MNHEY and CDR2 SVGEGT. The CDR3 spells CASSSGRALETQYF. The CDR3 nucleotides read TGTGCCAGCAGTAGCGGGAGGGCCCTAGAGACCCAGTACTTC.

This chain connects TRBV7-9 to TRBJ2-1, with TRBD2 identical over 12 bases. V shed 1 base and J 4 bases; nucleotides not matched to a gene: 8. The CDR3 length is 18 residues. Germline V gene data show CDR1 as SEHNR and CDR2 as FQNEAQ (reference sequence). The DNA of the CDR3 is TGTGCCAGCAGCTTAGAGCCTAGCGGGGGGGCCGTGTACAATGAGCAGTTCTTC. Residues: CASSLEPSGGAVYNEQFF.

The rearrangement links TRBV5-6 to TRBJ2-2; 9 bases are a match to TRBD1. Germline CDR1 and CDR2: SGHDT and YYEEEE. The CDR3 is made up of 17 amino acids. After removal of 2 bases from V and 5 bases from J, the junction contained 10 bases not matched to a gene. CDR3 protein: CASSFPPGQGRTGELFF. In DNA, the CDR3 is TGTGCCAGCAGCTTCCCTCCGGGACAGGGCCGTACCGGGGAGCTGTTTTTT.

J is TRBJ2-3 and V is TRBV5-8, with 8 bases aligning to TRBD2. Per germline, CDR1 SGHTS and CDR2 YDEGEE. The length of the CDR3 is 15 residues. Trimming removed 4 bases from V and 4 bases from J; junction bases left unmatched: 8. The CDR3 spells CASSQGTRRADTQYF. CDR3 DNA sequence: TGTGCCAGCAGCCAGGGGACTAGACGGGCAGATACGCAGTATTTT. The complete variable domain, with remaining parts taken from reference TRBV5-8 and TRBJ2-3, reads EAGVTQSPTHLIKTRGQQATLRCSPISGHTSVYWYQQALGLGLQFLLWYDEGEERNRGNFPPRFSGRQFPNYSSELNVNALELEDSALYLCASSQGTRRADTQYFGPGTRLTVL.

The genes are TRBV6-6 and TRBJ2-2, with 8 nucleotides matching TRBD2. This CDR3 spans 15 amino acids. V lost 5 bases to trimming and J lost 7 bases; unmatched junction nucleotides: 9. Germline lookup yields CDR1 MNHNY and CDR2 SVGAGI (reference sequence). The CDR3 spells CASSAPGLVSGELFF. CDR3 coding DNA: TGTGCCAGCAGTGCGCCGGGACTAGTCAGCGGGGAGCTGTTTTTT.

This clone was picked up a small number of times. The V call is TRBV20-1, the J call TRBJ2-5, with D hard to call. Germline assignment: CDR1 DFQATT and CDR2 SNEGSKA (reference sequence). Trimming shortened V by 0 bases and J by 5 bases, and 4 bases separated the two germline ends. The CDR3 totals 11 residues. The CDR3 region has the DNA TGCAGTGCTAGAGATCGGGAGACCCAGTACTTC. Protein: CSARDRETQYF.

The V and J genes are TRBV27 and TRBJ1-6, with D possibly TRBD1 on 5 matching bases. Trimming pared 6 bases from V and 4 bases from J, leaving 13 bases between. The CDR3 consists of 15 residues. Germline V gene data show CDR1 as MNHEY and CDR2 as SMNVEV (reference sequence). Here the CDR3 DNA reads TGTGCCAGCAGCACCGAAGGACATTATAATTCACCCCTCCACTTT. This codes for CASSTEGHYNSPLHF.

V is TRBV3-1 (or the pseudogene TRBV3-2) and J is TRBJ2-1; 15 nucleotides agree with TRBD2. The CDR3 extends over 17 amino acids. The junction had 10 bases not matched to a gene; V was cut back by 3 bases and J by 10 bases. Germline CDR1 and CDR2: LGHDT and YNNKEL (reference sequence). CDR3 residues: CASSQGTSGRSAGEQFF. The CDR3 nucleotides read TGTGCCAGCAGCCAGGGGACTAGCGGGAGGAGTGCCGGCGAGCAGTTCTTC.

In nucleotides, the CDR3 is TGCAGTGCTAGTATTATGGGACAGGGGGAGACCCAGTACTTC. Translated: CSASIMGQGETQYF. The chain recombines TRBV20-1 with TRBJ2-5; 10 nucleotides line up with TRBD1. CDR1 is DFQATT and CDR2 is SNEGSKA in the germline V gene (reference sequence). The ends lost 3 bases at V and 5 bases at J; junction bases unmatched: 6. The CDR3 length is 14 residues.

V gene TRBV6-5 combines with J gene TRBJ1-1; D unclear. CDR1 MNHEY and CDR2 SVGAGI come from the germline V gene. The V and J ends lost 6 bases and 0 bases respectively, with 8 bases between them. The CDR3 is 13 residues long. The CDR3 sequence: CASRAGMNTEAFF. In nucleotides, the CDR3 is TGTGCCAGCAGGGCGGGAATGAACACTGAAGCTTTCTTT.

The chain links TRBV5-1 to TRBJ1-6, with D unclear. This CDR3 region has 16 residues. The V and J ends lost 1 base and 1 base respectively, with 9 bases between them. Germline V lookup: CDR1 SGHRS, CDR2 YFSETQ. CDR3 sequence (DNA): TGCGCCAGCAGCTTGTTGGGCAGGTCCTATAATTCACCCCTCCACTTT. It translates to CASSLLGRSYNSPLHF.

This chain joins TRBV4-2 and TRBJ2-7, with D hard to call. Germline assignment: CDR1 LGHNA and CDR2 YNFKEQ. The CDR3 sequence is 15 residues long. V lost 1 base to trimming and J lost 2 bases, with 12 bases between them. The CDR3 loop reads CASSQVRDGPYEQYF. The CDR3 bases are TGTGCCAGCAGCCAAGTCCGAGACGGTCCCTACGAGCAGTACTTC.

This clone was recorded once. The gene calls are TRBV24-1 and TRBJ2-3; D uncertain. Trimming shortened V by 1 base and J by 2 bases, and 24 bases separated the two germline ends. This CDR3 is built from 20 residues. The germline gives CDR1 KGHDR, CDR2 SFDVKD. The DNA for the CDR3 is TGTGCCACCAGTGATTTCCCCCGCCCAACCAGGAGTGGAGACACAGATACGCAGTATTTT. It encodes CATSDFPRPTRSGDTDTQYF.